The T cell receptor (beta chain) under discussion was sequenced for a study of blood T cell repertoires in COVID-19. About the study: Collection of acute and convalescent COVID-19 samples took place in the United States, Italy and Spain. Nucleic acid was either cDNA or gDNA, and it came from T cells, B-cell-depleted T cells, or PBMCs.

Authors' analysis steps: Amplification of reference gene primers provided the estimated nucleated cell counts. The method was immunoSEQ multiplex PCR; TCRdb's version includes in-frame clones alone and lacks a portion of them. V and J calls and clone size are copied from that table; D and trimming were computed from the DNA. The table includes some 150,000 clones, roughly 90% detected once. The CDR3 contains 14 residues. Germline V lookup: CDR1 SGHVS, CDR2 FQNEAQ. The ends were cut back, 2 bases at V and 3 bases at J, with 10 bases in the middle. The origin of this receptor is a man aged 60 to 75 with acute or convalescent COVID-19. What was sequenced was peripheral blood. This sequence joins TRBV7-8 and TRBJ1-2; D possibly corresponds to TRBD1 (5 bases). The CDR3: CASSLYPGDYGYTF. DNA of the CDR3: TGTGCCAGCAGCTTATATCCGGGGGACTATGGCTACACCTTC. Combining the CDR3 with reference TRBV7-8 and TRBJ1-2 gives the whole variable domain GAGVSQSPRYKVAKRGQDVALRCDPISGHVSLFWYQQALGQGPEFLTYFQNEAQLDKSGLPSDRFFAERPEGSVSTLKIQRTQQEDSAVYLCASSLYPGDYGYTFGSGTRLTVV.